A selection of T cell receptor beta chains follows, all from one sample in a study of T cell repertoires in cytomegalovirus infection. Each CDR3 protein is one row after TCRdb ran MiXCR on the reads. The data hold 300,000 or so distinct CDR3 sequences, with 20% to 30% observed a single time. Their cognate antigens are unknown. The sample consisted of cultured PBMCs, taken from culture after CMV antigen stimulation. The receptors derive from a human donor in good health (CMV status not recorded). Some clones in this sample may be carry-over from other donors' samples. The CDR3 runs from the conserved cysteine through the conserved F or W. D genes are given only for firm matches. Some rows have no size entry. The others give once, few or many, or a class for an expanded clone.

j_gene	v_gene	abundance	d_gene	CDR3aa	CDR3nt
TRBJ2-7	TRBV5-1	-	-	CASSDLGAGWEQYF	TGCGCCAGCAGCGACCTCGGGGCAGGGTGGGAGCAGTACTTC
TRBJ1-3	TRBV19	-	-	CASSIPSTDSGNTIYF	TGTGCCAGTAGTATTCCCTCGACAGACTCTGGAAACACCATATATTTT
TRBJ1-2	TRBV10-3	few	TRBD1	CAIRNRDRGGYTF	TGTGCCATCAGAAACCGGGACAGGGGTGGCTACACCTTC
TRBJ1-2	TRBV19	-	-	CASSKDTTYGYTF	TGTGCCAGTAGTAAGGACACGACCTATGGCTACACCTTC
TRBJ2-3	TRBV7-2	few	TRBD2	CASSGDYKTDTQYF	TGTGCCAGCAGCGGGGACTATAAGACAGATACGCAGTATTTT
TRBJ1-5	TRBV6-6	few	TRBD1	CASSYSRGTGGSYSNQPQHF	TGTGCCAGCAGTTACTCCAGGGGGACAGGGGGCTCCTATAGCAATCAGCCCCAGCATTTT
TRBJ2-1	TRBV27	-	-	CASSAGVAYNEQFF	TGTGCCAGCAGTGCCGGAGTAGCCTACAATGAGCAGTTCTTC
TRBJ1-5	TRBV6-2/TRBV6-3	many	-	CASSYSDNQPQHF	TGTGCCAGCAGTTACTCGGACAATCAGCCCCAGCATTTT
TRBJ2-3	TRBV7-2	many	-	CASSIFTDTQYF	TGTGCCAGCAGCATATTCACAGATACGCAGTATTTT
TRBJ1-1	TRBV15	-	-	CATSAGSTGRGTEAFF	TGTGCCACCAGCGCCGGGTCTACAGGGAGGGGCACTGAAGCTTTCTTT
TRBJ2-6	TRBV7-3	few	-	CASSEDGFGANVLTF	TGTGCCAGCAGCGAGGACGGGTTCGGGGCCAACGTCCTGACTTTC
TRBJ2-3	TRBV5-4	-	-	CASSLAASSTDTQYF	TGTGCCAGCAGCTTGGCCGCTAGCAGCACAGATACGCAGTATTTT
TRBJ2-7	TRBV28	many	-	CASSPILEAYEQYF	TGTGCCAGCAGTCCAATACTAGAAGCCTACGAGCAGTACTTC
TRBJ1-4	TRBV7-2	few	TRBD1	CASSWGQTFNEKLFF	TGTGCCAGCAGCTGGGGACAGACTTTTAATGAAAAACTGTTTTTT
TRBJ2-7	TRBV20-1	-	TRBD1	CSARGTGPEQYF	TGCAGTGCTAGGGGGACAGGACCCGAGCAGTACTTC
TRBJ1-1	TRBV2	-	TRBD1	CASSEGNRGGTEAFF	TGTGCCAGCAGTGAAGGAAACAGGGGTGGCACTGAAGCTTTCTTT
TRBJ2-6	TRBV3-1	-	TRBD2	CASSGGRAPGGANVLTF	TGTGCCAGCAGTGGCGGGAGGGCCCCGGGAGGGGCCAACGTCCTGACTTTC
TRBJ2-1	TRBV14	-	TRBD2	CASSLPTGTSGTYYNEQFF	TGTGCCAGCAGCCTCCCAACCGGGACTAGCGGGACCTATTACAATGAGCAGTTCTTC